The sample holds many counts of the clone carrying this T cell receptor beta chain. As for time point: healthy volunteer bleed at 6 weeks. Before extraction, the whole blood was not fractionated, and total RNA was taken from it. The record originates from a study of human T cells and chemical hapten exposure. Library preparation tagged each individual cDNA molecule with a unique molecular identifier. Source study methods: TCRs per sample had a median of approximately 88,000 and ranged from about 20,000 to 700,000. TCRdb reprocessed the RACE reads with MiXCR, giving one entry per CDR3 protein. TCRdb's processing, not the authors', yielded these V and J calls. Here the sample spans approximately 84,000 distinct CDR3 sequences, around 8.7% being singletons. The clonotype comes from a male donor in good health. Some clones in this sample may be carry-over from other donors' samples. Sequencing was done on a sample of whole blood.

CDR3 sequence reads: CASSYQERQPQHF. As DNA, the CDR3 is TGTGCCAGCAGTTACCAGGAGCGTCAGCCCCAGCATTTT. The chain uses TRBV6-6 and TRBJ1-5; the D is unclear. Trimming removed 2 bases from V and 6 bases from J, with 8 bases in between. The CDR3 is made up of 13 amino acids. Germline assignment: CDR1 MNHNY and CDR2 SVGAGI (reference sequence).